The T cell receptor (beta chain) under discussion was sequenced for a study of blood T cells in healthy people across ages. Germline-derived CDR1 and CDR2 are MGHRA and YSYEKL. CDR3 length: 13 amino acids. V lost 0 bases and J 8 bases, leaving 11 bases between the germline ends. It was with a sample-barcoded 5' primer and a J-beta primer mix that a second PCR of about 6 to 11 cycles was run. Each CDR3 protein gets one entry after TCRdb re-called the 5' RACE reads with MiXCR. This sample has under 800,000 distinct CDR3 sequences; around 20% occur once, and the top ten carry roughly 3.4%. The V call is TRBV4-1, the J call TRBJ2-7; TRBD2 might be the D (6 bases). The clonotype was recovered from a man in his 70s in good health. The sample consisted of blood. The CDR3 coding sequence is TGCGCCAGCAGCCAAGATGGAGGGATACAGCAGTACTTC. As protein: CASSQDGGIQQYF.